Reported below is one T cell receptor beta chain. The antigen remains unidentified. This sample was included in a study of T cell responses to AZD1222 COVID-19 vaccine. The assay was immunoSEQ multiplex PCR, and TCRdb's table has in-frame clones only and misses some. The data hold tens of thousands of clones, with around 90% observed a single time. Germline V gene sequence: CDR1 KGHSH, CDR2 LQKENI. Trimming pared 2 bases from V and 5 bases from J, leaving 7 bases between. The CDR3 is 12 residues long. Study results and limitations: Only a handful of AZD1222 recipients, several in all, had baseline seropositivity. There were mostly white British donors and more females than males, and clonal diversity was possibly underestimated. Repertoire sampling occurred only after the peak T cell response.

The sample in question was peripheral blood, obtained 28 days after the second AZD1222 dose. This sequence joins TRBV18 and TRBJ2-7; no clear D. The origin of this receptor is an adult who received the AZD1222 COVID-19 vaccine. CDR3 DNA sequence: TGTGCCAGCTCACCAGCTGGGAACGAGCAGTACTTC. Translated, it gives CASSPAGNEQYF.